This T cell receptor beta chain was recovered during a study of blood T cells in healthy people across ages. Background on the study: In model experiments, template switching was able to capture about one barcoded beta molecule for every two T cells that were present. Whole-study results and caveats: PBMC samples, being unsorted, prevented any conclusive comparison of naive and antigen-experienced cells.

In its sample, this clonotype was seen many times. Its antigen remains unidentified. The CDR3 runs 17 residues. Sample-barcoded 5' priming and a J-beta primer mix drove a second PCR of roughly 6 to 12 cycles. Every cDNA molecule carried a tag from a template-switch adaptor bearing 12 random nucleotides. TCRdb itself ran the 5' RACE reads through MiXCR, one entry per CDR3 protein. The data contain 850,000 to 950,000 distinct CDR3 sequences, less than 35% of them singletons. Input material: blood. The chain carries TRBV21-1 and TRBJ1-5. TRBV21-1 is listed as a pseudogene. The receptor was derived from a woman of 80 years or more in good health. The CDR3 reads CASRNGVRPVSNQPQHF. CDR3 DNA: TGTGCCAGCAGAAATGGAGTGAGACCCGTCTCTAATCAGCCCCAGCATTTT.